This is a list of T cell receptor beta chains from one sample in a study of OX40 agonist ivuxolimab in advanced cancers. Some clones are missing from TCRdb's copy, which holds only in-frame ones; the method was immunoSEQ multiplex PCR. The sample includes 25,000 to 35,000 clones, approximately 88% of them seen just once. The sample consisted of CD4+ or CD8+ T cells sorted from blood, taken in a trial of the OX40 agonist ivuxolimab. The receptors here all came from an adult with an advanced solid tumor such as melanoma, head and neck, liver or kidney cancer. CDR3s include the opening cysteine and the closing phenylalanine or tryptophan. A D gene is named only where the DNA matches it firmly. Expanded clones get a size class; other rows say once, few or many, or leave the size out.

TRBJ2-4 - - TRBV9 CASSVGGAAKNIQYF
TRBJ1-1 - - TRBV4-1 CASSQQQLNTEAFF
TRBJ2-2 - - TRBV9 CASSGPYGGGTGELFF
TRBJ2-1 - - TRBV20-1 CSAAQFGEQFF
- - - TRBV7-6 CASSLGDISYEQYF
TRBJ1-1 - - TRBV7-2 CASSLYAGRGSGVTEAFF
TRBJ2-2 - - TRBV10-3 CAISDPPSPNTGELFF
TRBJ2-1 - TRBD2 TRBV28 CASSPPSGGPNNEQFF
TRBJ1-6 - - TRBV5-8 CASSGGIGRNSPLHF
TRBJ1-4 - - TRBV28 CASSLVSVPNEKLFF
TRBJ2-2 - - TRBV10-1 CASSPRDSGELFF
TRBJ2-1 - TRBD1 TRBV28 CASSMGQGIGEQFF
TRBJ2-5 - - TRBV27 CASSLSNRVRQETQYF
TRBJ2-7 once - TRBV18 CASSPRDSDYEQYF
TRBJ2-5 - TRBD1 TRBV9 CASSVSGQQETQYF
TRBJ1-5 - - TRBV27 CASRQGLSNQPQHF